The 21 T cell receptor beta chains listed next were all sequenced from one sample in a study of T cell responses to AZD1222 COVID-19 vaccine. The table came from immunoSEQ multiplex PCR; TCRdb's copy has only in-frame clones and leaves some out. The table shows around 70,000 clones, with roughly 87% occurring only once. Specimen: peripheral blood, collected 28 days after the second AZD1222 dose. All receptors derive from an adult who received the AZD1222 COVID-19 vaccine.

The CDR3 sequence: CASSQEETGWETQYF. In DNA, the CDR3 is TGTGCCAGCAGCCAAGAGGAGACAGGGTGGGAGACCCAGTACTTC. The chain couples TRBV4-2 to TRBJ2-5, with 7 bases identical to TRBD1. V shed 0 bases, J shed 5 bases, and the junction held 6 bases outside the gene matches. This CDR3 is 15 amino acids long. Germline CDR1 is LGHNA and CDR2 is YNFKEQ.

V gene TRBV18 combines with J gene TRBJ2-7; D is perhaps TRBD1 or TRBD2 (7 bases each). The CDR3 consists of 16 residues. The V end was cut by 2 bases, the J end by 5 bases, with 19 bases between. Germline CDR1 KGHSH, CDR2 LQKENI. CDR3 bases: TGTGCCAGCTCACCAACTCAGGGGGGGATAAAGAACGAGCAGTACTTC. This encodes CASSPTQGGIKNEQYF.

The chain joins TRBV3-1 (or the pseudogene TRBV3-2) to TRBJ2-5, with 9 bases identical to TRBD2. The J segment lost 1 base and the V segment lost 4 bases, leaving 16 bases of the junction unmatched. Germline CDR1 is LGHDT and CDR2 is YNNKEL (reference sequence). The CDR3 has 19 amino acids. The CDR3 spells CASSPGWGVVREGQETQYF. Here the CDR3 DNA reads TGTGCCAGCAGCCCTGGTTGGGGGGTAGTGCGGGAGGGCCAAGAGACCCAGTACTTC.

This clone was seen just once. The CDR3 is CASSPKTGVRTEAFF. Written as DNA, the CDR3 is TGTGCCAGCAGCCCAAAGACAGGGGTAAGAACTGAAGCTTTCTTT. The chain combines TRBV3-1 (or the pseudogene TRBV3-2) with TRBJ1-1; TRBD1 agrees at 8 bases. The CDR3 has 15 residues. Per the germline V gene, CDR1 is LGHDT and CDR2 is YNNKEL (reference sequence). Trimming at V came to 4 bases and at J to 5 bases, leaving 9 bases not matched to a gene.

In DNA, the CDR3 is TGTGCCAGCAGCTTGGAACAGGGGGTTTACGAGCAGTACTTC. This translates into CASSLEQGVYEQYF. The chain combines TRBV5-8 with TRBJ2-7, with 8 bases matching TRBD1. The V gene's germline CDR1 is SGHTS and CDR2 YDEGEE. Trimming at V came to 0 bases and at J to 4 bases, leaving 3 bases not matched to a gene. The CDR3 is 14 amino acids.

The rearrangement joins TRBV2 to TRBJ1-3, with D possibly TRBD1 on 6 matching bases. V lost 5 bases, J lost 0 bases, and 11 bases lay in between. The CDR3 has 15 amino acids. Germline V gene sequence: CDR1 SNHLY, CDR2 FYNNEI. The DNA of the CDR3 is TGTGCCAGCAGTAAGGGGGTTAACTCTGGAAACACCATATATTTT. This sequence encodes CASSKGVNSGNTIYF.

The chain is built from TRBV7-9 and TRBJ2-1; 7 positions agree with TRBD2. The CDR3 has 13 amino acids. V dropped 3 bases and J dropped 12; count of bases not matched to a gene: 8. Germline CDR1 SEHNR, CDR2 FQNEAQ (reference sequence). CDR3 residues: CASSFRLAYTQFF. CDR3 coding DNA: TGTGCCAGCAGCTTTAGACTAGCCTACACGCAGTTCTTC.

This clone appeared once. This chain links TRBV20-1 with TRBJ2-1; D may be TRBD1 (5 bases). The V gene's germline CDR1 is DFQATT and CDR2 SNEGSKA (reference sequence). Trimming shortened V by 5 bases and J by 6 bases, and 8 bases separated the two germline ends. The CDR3 loop spans 11 amino acids. The CDR3 DNA reads TGCAGTGCTCCTGACAGCAATGAGCAGTTCTTC. This codes for CSAPDSNEQFF.

J is TRBJ2-3 and V is TRBV11-3; D might be TRBD2 (6 bases). The CDR3 is 17 amino acids. The germline CDR1 and CDR2 sequences are SGHNT and YENEEA. V was cut by 4 bases and J by 0 bases, with 17 bases left in between. The CDR3 region has the DNA TGTGCCAGCAGCTCCCGACTAGGAGGGGTGAGCACAGATACGCAGTATTTT. Translated: CASSSRLGGVSTDTQYF.

This chain joins TRBV28 and TRBJ1-4, with D perhaps matching TRBD1 (6 bases). The germline CDR1 and CDR2 sequences are MDHEN and SYDVKM. The CDR3 runs 15 residues. The V end was cut by 4 bases, the J end by 0 bases, with 9 bases between. For the CDR3, the DNA is TGTGCCAGCAGTTCCGGGGGGCCAACTAATGAAAAACTGTTTTTT. It yields the protein CASSSGGPTNEKLFF.

The gene calls are TRBV5-1 and TRBJ2-1; D perhaps matches TRBD2 (6 bases). The CDR3 sequence is 15 residues long. The V and J ends lost 0 bases and 5 bases respectively, with 12 bases between them. Germline CDR1 reads SGHRS; CDR2 reads YFSETQ. The CDR3 loop reads CASSLGGVGHNEQFF. For the CDR3, the DNA is TGCGCCAGCAGCTTGGGCGGGGTAGGGCACAATGAGCAGTTCTTC. Filled out from reference TRBV5-1 and TRBJ2-1, the complete variable domain reads KAGVTQTPRYLIKTRGQQVTLSCSPISGHRSVSWYQQTPGQGLQFLFEYFSETQRNKGNFPGRFSGRQFSNSRSEMNVSTLELGDSALYLCASSLGGVGHNEQFFGPGTRLTVL.

The chain combines TRBV12-3 or TRBV12-4 with TRBJ2-1; D is unclear. V shed 4 bases and J shed 7 bases, with 5 bases lying between them. The CDR3 covers 11 residues. The chain's CDR3 is CASSYANEQFF. Written as DNA, the CDR3 is TGTGCCAGCAGTTACGCTAATGAGCAGTTCTTC.

The chain has TRBV5-4 and TRBJ1-3; D is unclear. V lost 2 bases, J lost 0 bases, and 9 bases lay in between. Germline lookup yields CDR1 SGHNT and CDR2 YYREEE (reference sequence). The CDR3 has 15 residues. The CDR3 loop is CASSLGWGSGNTIYF. DNA of the CDR3: TGTGCCAGCAGCTTAGGGTGGGGCTCTGGAAACACCATATATTTT.

This chain joins TRBV6-1 and TRBJ1-1; TRBD1 might be the D (5 bases). The CDR3 runs 14 residues. V shed 2 bases and J shed 1 base, with 8 bases lying between them. CDR1 and CDR2 (germline): MNHNS, SASEGT. In DNA, the CDR3 is TGTGCCAGCAGTGAACAGGGAGGGAACACTGAAGCTTTCTTT. It specifies CASSEQGGNTEAFF.

This rearrangement joins TRBV19 to TRBJ2-6; D not certain. Germline lookup yields CDR1 LNHDA and CDR2 SQIVND (reference sequence). The CDR3 covers 16 residues. V lost 3 bases and J lost 0, with 9 bases in between. Here the CDR3 reads CASSITRGSGANVLTF. The DNA of the CDR3 is TGTGCCAGTAGTATCACAAGAGGCTCTGGGGCCAACGTCCTGACTTTC.

J is TRBJ1-5 and V is TRBV6-5, with a weak D call TRBD1 (6 bases). The germline V gene has CDR1 MNHEY and CDR2 SVGAGI. The CDR3 covers 15 residues. V lost 2 bases, J lost 4 bases, and 12 bases lay in between. CDR3 coding DNA: TGTGCCAGCAGTTACGCACAGGGCGGAAATCAGCCCCAGCATTTT. Amino acids: CASSYAQGGNQPQHF.

This chain links TRBV10-1 with TRBJ2-3, with a possible D match to TRBD2 (5 bases). This CDR3 region has 12 residues. Germline loops: CDR1 WNHNN, CDR2 SYGVQD (reference sequence). V was pared by 5 bases and J by 12 bases, with 15 bases between. The CDR3 is CASSNSEFRQYF. As DNA, the CDR3 is TGCGCCAGCAGTAATAGCGAGTTCCGCCAGTATTTT.

This clone turned up a few times. The same CDR3 is also encoded by other DNA sequences in this sample. The CDR3 DNA is TGTGCCAGCAGCCCGCTAGCGCAGAGCTCCTACGAGCAGTACTTC. It encodes CASSPLAQSSYEQYF. The rearrangement joins TRBV6-2 or TRBV6-3 to TRBJ2-7, with D possibly matching TRBD2 (6 bases). CDR1 MNHEY and CDR2 SVGEGT come from the germline V gene. The V end lost 6 bases, the J end lost 0 bases, and 15 bases lay between the germline ends. The CDR3 contains 15 residues.

The gene calls are TRBV7-3 and TRBJ2-2; no clear D gene. Germline values: CDR1 SGHTA, CDR2 FQGTGA. Trimming took off 2 bases at V and 0 bases at J, with 7 bases between the two ends. The CDR3 loop spans 15 amino acids. The chain's CDR3 is CASSLGYPNTGELFF. CDR3 nucleotides: TGTGCCAGCAGCTTAGGGTACCCGAACACCGGGGAGCTGTTTTTT.

This chain uses TRBV2 with TRBJ1-5; 7 bases match TRBD1. After removal of 5 bases from V and 3 bases from J, the junction contained 7 bases not matched to a gene. The CDR3 is 15 amino acids. Per germline, CDR1 SNHLY and CDR2 FYNNEI. CDR3: CASSPRTGFNQPQHF. The CDR3 DNA reads TGTGCCAGCAGTCCGAGGACAGGCTTCAATCAGCCCCAGCATTTT.

The chain joins TRBV7-9 to TRBJ2-2; the D is unclear. V was pared by 5 bases and J by 7 bases, with 8 bases between. The CDR3 is 12 residues long. The germline V gene encodes CDR1 SEHNR and CDR2 FQNEAQ (reference sequence). This CDR3 reads CASSRDGGELFF. The CDR3 bases are TGTGCCAGCAGCCGCGATGGCGGGGAGCTGTTTTTT.